These T cell receptor beta chains were read from a single sample in a study of T cell repertoires in cytomegalovirus infection. Their cognate antigens are unknown. TCRdb redid the calling of the reads with MiXCR, one entry per CDR3 protein. Of about 140,000 distinct CDR3 sequences listed, more than 25% are singletons. The sequencing used CD8+ T cells from cultured PBMCs, collected from culture after CMV antigen stimulation. The source is a human donor in good health (CMV status not recorded). Some clones in this sample may be carry-over from other donors' samples. CDR3s include the opening cysteine and the closing phenylalanine or tryptophan. Fields, in order: J gene, D gene, V gene, clone size, CDR3 DNA, CDR3 protein. A D gene is named only where the DNA matches it firmly. A clone size is listed for some rows: how often the clone was seen (once, few, many), or a class if it is expanded.

J: TRBJ2-2
D: .
V: TRBV27
size: few
DNA: TGTGCCAGCAGTTTATATCAGAACACCGGGGAGCTGTTTTTT
CDR3: CASSLYQNTGELFF

J: TRBJ2-2
D: TRBD1
V: TRBV29-1
size: .
DNA: TGCAGCGCCGGACCCGACAGGGCCGGGGAGCTGTTTTTT
CDR3: CSAGPDRAGELFF

J: TRBJ2-1
D: .
V: TRBV11-3
size: medium-sized
DNA: TGTGCCAGCAGCTTGGTCTCCAACAATGAGCAGTTCTTC
CDR3: CASSLVSNNEQFF

J: TRBJ1-6
D: .
V: TRBV4-1
size: few
DNA: TGCGCCAGCAGCCAAGATTCGCGGCAGGGCTATTCACCCCTCCACTTT
CDR3: CASSQDSRQGYSPLHF

J: TRBJ1-2
D: .
V: TRBV3-1
size: .
DNA: TGTGCCAGCAGCCAAGATCCACGGACGGTGAATGGCTACACCTTC
CDR3: CASSQDPRTVNGYTF

J: TRBJ2-6
D: .
V: TRBV20-1
size: .
DNA: TGCAGTGCTAGACAGACCTCTGGGGCCAACGTCCTGACTTTC
CDR3: CSARQTSGANVLTF

J: TRBJ2-7
D: .
V: TRBV7-9
size: few
DNA: TGTGCCAGCAGCCCCTACAGGGACGAGCAGTACTTC
CDR3: CASSPYRDEQYF

J: TRBJ2-7
D: .
V: TRBV7-3
size: .
DNA: TGTGCCAGCAGCCAAGGGCGGTACGAGCAGTACTTC
CDR3: CASSQGRYEQYF

J: TRBJ2-2
D: .
V: TRBV7-3
size: once
DNA: TGTGCCAGCACCCTCGGCCCTCCCGGGGAGCTGTTTTTT
CDR3: CASTLGPPGELFF

J: TRBJ1-3
D: .
V: TRBV25-1
size: .
DNA: TGTGCCAGCAGTCCTGACGGGGGAAACACCATATATTTT
CDR3: CASSPDGGNTIYF

J: TRBJ1-1
D: TRBD1
V: TRBV20-1
size: .
DNA: TGCAGTGCTAGGACGCCGACAGGGGAGTCTGAAGCTTTCTTT
CDR3: CSARTPTGESEAFF

J: TRBJ2-7
D: TRBD2
V: TRBV6-6
size: few
DNA: TGTGCCAGCACCCATCTCAGCGGGGGGAACTCCTACGAGCAGTACTTC
CDR3: CASTHLSGGNSYEQYF

J: TRBJ2-1
D: TRBD1
V: TRBV6-1
size: medium-sized
DNA: TGTGCCAGCATTCCGGGACAGGGGTTCAACAATGAGCAGTTCTTC
CDR3: CASIPGQGFNNEQFF

J: TRBJ2-7
D: .
V: TRBV4-2
size: .
DNA: TGTGCCAGCAGCCAAGATTCGGGCAGGGCGGTCGACGAGCAGTACTTC
CDR3: CASSQDSGRAVDEQYF

J: TRBJ1-1
D: TRBD1
V: TRBV6-2/TRBV6-3
size: .
DNA: TGTGCCAGCAGTGACCGGGACAGGGCTCTTACCGAAGCTTTCTTT
CDR3: CASSDRDRALTEAFF

J: TRBJ1-1
D: TRBD1
V: TRBV27
size: .
DNA: TGTGCCAGCAGCGCGACAGGGGTGAGCACTGAAGCTTTCTTT
CDR3: CASSATGVSTEAFF

J: TRBJ1-1
D: .
V: TRBV9
size: few
DNA: TGTGCCAGCAGACCACTCGGGGGCCCTGTTAATGAAGCTTTCTTT
CDR3: CASRPLGGPVNEAFF

J: TRBJ2-1
D: .
V: TRBV27
size: .
DNA: TGTGCCAGCAGTTCCGTCGGCAGCAATGAGCAGTTCTTC
CDR3: CASSSVGSNEQFF

J: TRBJ1-1
D: .
V: TRBV19
size: few
DNA: TGTGCCAGTAGTATAGGGTCGGCCACTGAAGCTTTCTTT
CDR3: CASSIGSATEAFF

J: TRBJ1-1
D: .
V: TRBV12-3/TRBV12-4
size: few
DNA: TGTGCCAGCACCCCTGAAGGGTATGAAGCTTTCTTT
CDR3: CASTPEGYEAFF

J: TRBJ1-5
D: .
V: TRBV7-2
size: many
DNA: TGTGCCAGCAGCTCTAGGTCGGGTAATCAGCCCCAGCATTTT
CDR3: CASSSRSGNQPQHF

J: TRBJ2-1
D: TRBD2
V: TRBV4-2
size: few
DNA: TGTGCCAGCAGCCAAGAACTACGGACTAGTTTAGTTGAGCAGTTCTTC
CDR3: CASSQELRTSLVEQFF

J: TRBJ2-1
D: TRBD2
V: TRBV11-3
size: .
DNA: TGTGCCAGCGCGGCTAGCGGGGACGAGCAGTTCTTC
CDR3: CASAASGDEQFF

J: TRBJ2-5
D: TRBD1
V: TRBV7-9
size: .
DNA: TGTGCCAGCAGCTTTACAGGGGAAGAGACCCAGTACTTC
CDR3: CASSFTGEETQYF

J: TRBJ1-2
D: .
V: TRBV7-3
size: .
DNA: TGTGCCAGCAGCCCGGGGGGCGCGCCCTATGGCTACACCTTC
CDR3: CASSPGGAPYGYTF

J: TRBJ2-3
D: .
V: TRBV11-2
size: .
DNA: TGTGCCAGCAGCTTAGTCGGGGACCTTCGTCGTAGCACAGATACGCAGTATTTT
CDR3: CASSLVGDLRRSTDTQYF

J: TRBJ2-5
D: .
V: TRBV2
size: .
DNA: TGTGCCAGCAGTGACTCCGAACTAGAGACCCAGTACTTC
CDR3: CASSDSELETQYF

J: TRBJ2-4
D: TRBD1
V: TRBV7-2
size: few
DNA: TGTGCCAGCAGCTTAGAGGGCAGGGGGGCCAAAAACATTCAGTACTTC
CDR3: CASSLEGRGAKNIQYF

J: TRBJ1-3
D: .
V: TRBV13
size: .
DNA: TGTGCCAGCAGCTTAGAAGGAAACACCATATATTTT
CDR3: CASSLEGNTIYF

J: TRBJ2-7
D: .
V: TRBV7-6
size: .
DNA: TGTGCCAGCAGCTTAGCGGTTCCTCTTGCGGGACAACTTTACGAGCAGTACTTC
CDR3: CASSLAVPLAGQLYEQYF

J: TRBJ2-7
D: .
V: TRBV2
size: .
DNA: TGTGCCAGCAGTGCGTTCGGGACAAGCTCCTACGAGCAGTACTTC
CDR3: CASSAFGTSSYEQYF

J: TRBJ1-6
D: .
V: TRBV12-3/TRBV12-4
size: .
DNA: TGTGCCAGCAGTTTCTCTGGGAATTTTTCACCCCTCCACTTT
CDR3: CASSFSGNFSPLHF

J: TRBJ2-1
D: .
V: TRBV20-1
size: .
DNA: TGCAGTGCTAGAGGAGAGGGACTTTACAATGAGCAGTTCTTC
CDR3: CSARGEGLYNEQFF

J: TRBJ2-3
D: TRBD2
V: TRBV6-2/TRBV6-3
size: .
DNA: TGTGCCAGCAGTTATCTAGCGGGGGGCGGGTCAGATACGCAGTATTTT
CDR3: CASSYLAGGGSDTQYF

J: TRBJ2-3
D: .
V: TRBV4-1
size: few
DNA: TGCGCCAGCAGCCAAGTTGTGACAGATACGCAGTATTTT
CDR3: CASSQVVTDTQYF

J: TRBJ2-5
D: .
V: TRBV19
size: many
DNA: TGTGCCAGTAGTATGCTTATAGGGGGGGAAGGAGAGACCCAGTACTTC
CDR3: CASSMLIGGEGETQYF

J: TRBJ1-5
D: .
V: TRBV15
size: .
DNA: TGTGCCACCAGCTGGGTCCGGAGCAATCAGCCCCAGCATTTT
CDR3: CATSWVRSNQPQHF

J: TRBJ2-6
D: .
V: TRBV6-5
size: .
DNA: TGTGCCAGCGGGGCGGGGGGGGCCAACGTCCTGACTTTC
CDR3: CASGAGGANVLTF

J: TRBJ1-1
D: .
V: TRBV11-2
size: many
DNA: TGTGCCAGCAGTTGGGGACAGAACACTGAAGCTTTCTTT
CDR3: CASSWGQNTEAFF

J: TRBJ1-6
D: TRBD1
V: TRBV7-9
size: many
DNA: TGTGCCAGCAGGCAGGGACAGGGGAGTTCACCCCTCCACTTT
CDR3: CASRQGQGSSPLHF

J: TRBJ2-7
D: .
V: TRBV6-2/TRBV6-3
size: .
DNA: TGTGCCAGCAGTTTACCAGGGGCCCCCTACGAGCAGTACTTC
CDR3: CASSLPGAPYEQYF

J: TRBJ2-3
D: .
V: TRBV4-1
size: .
DNA: TGCGCCAGCAGCCTGAATGGGGATACGCAGTATTTT
CDR3: CASSLNGDTQYF

J: TRBJ2-1
D: .
V: TRBV24-1
size: few
DNA: TGTGCCACCAGTGACTCCACTGGGGATGAGCAGTTCTTC
CDR3: CATSDSTGDEQFF

J: TRBJ2-5
D: .
V: TRBV10-3
size: .
DNA: TGTGCCATCAGTGAGTCCTCAGGGTTTAGAGAGACCCAGTACTTC
CDR3: CAISESSGFRETQYF

J: TRBJ2-3
D: TRBD1
V: TRBV2
size: .
DNA: TGTGCCAGCAGTGAAATGGACAGGCTCCTGTATTTT
CDR3: CASSEMDRLLYF

J: TRBJ2-7
D: .
V: TRBV6-2/TRBV6-3
size: .
DNA: TGTGCCAGCAGCCTGGACGGAGGCTACGAGCAGTACTTC
CDR3: CASSLDGGYEQYF

J: TRBJ2-7
D: .
V: TRBV20-1
size: once
DNA: TGCAGTGCTAGCCCCGCGCTTCAATCCTACGAGCAGTACTTC
CDR3: CSASPALQSYEQYF

J: TRBJ2-1
D: TRBD2
V: TRBV19
size: .
DNA: TGTGCCAGTAGTCCCGGCGGGGGGGCCCCCAATGAGCAGTTCTTC
CDR3: CASSPGGGAPNEQFF

J: TRBJ2-2
D: .
V: TRBV27
size: few
DNA: TGTGCCAGCAGTCACAGCGGGGAGCTGTTTTTT
CDR3: CASSHSGELFF

J: TRBJ2-2
D: .
V: TRBV7-9
size: .
DNA: TGTGCCAGCAGCTTAGCGGAACAGAACACCGGGGAGCTGTTTTTT
CDR3: CASSLAEQNTGELFF

J: TRBJ1-2
D: .
V: TRBV5-6
size: few
DNA: TGTGCCAGCAGTGGCAGCAACTATGGCTACACCTTC
CDR3: CASSGSNYGYTF

J: TRBJ2-1
D: .
V: TRBV7-9
size: .
DNA: TGTGCCAGCAGCATACTAGGGGCGATGTCCTACAATGAGCAGTTCTTC
CDR3: CASSILGAMSYNEQFF

J: TRBJ1-3
D: .
V: TRBV7-3
size: .
DNA: TGTGCCAGCAGCCCCGACGGACAAATTTCTGGAAACACCATATATTTT
CDR3: CASSPDGQISGNTIYF

J: TRBJ1-1
D: TRBD1
V: TRBV5-1
size: .
DNA: TGCGCCAGCAGCTTCCGGGACAGTACCACTGAAGCTTTCTTT
CDR3: CASSFRDSTTEAFF